The entry below gives a single T cell receptor (beta chain) sequence along with its context. The sample originates from a study of HIV-infected patients and healthy controls. CDR3 length: 14 residues. The V end was cut by 1 base, the J end by 5 bases, with 12 bases between. The V gene's germline CDR1 is SGHRS and CDR2 YFSETQ. Each CDR3 protein gets one entry after TCRdb re-called the 5' RACE reads with MiXCR. This sample has around 67,000 distinct CDR3 sequences; about 17% occur once, and the top ten carry around 5.9%. Sequences were obtained from CD4+ T cells from blood. This TCR was sampled from a human donor in good health. The gene calls are TRBV5-1 and TRBJ2-5, with D tentatively TRBD1 (5 bases). The CDR3 region has the DNA TGCGCCAGCAGCTTGCTTCAGGGTTTGGAGACCCAGTACTTC. This sequence encodes CASSLLQGLETQYF.